This record concerns one TCR beta chain sequence. This specimen belongs to a study of blood T cells in healthy people across ages. Alongside a J-beta primer mix, a sample-barcoded 5' primer served in a second PCR lasting roughly 7 to 12 cycles. A single record per CDR3 protein comes from TCRdb applying MiXCR to the 5' RACE reads. Among about 2 million distinct CDR3 sequences listed, approximately 50% were seen once. The sequencing input was blood. The receptor was isolated from a woman aged 40 to 55 in good health.

This CDR3 reads CASSYGTDSYEQFF. The CDR3 nucleotides are TGTGCCAGCAGTTACGGGACGGATTCCTACGAGCAGTTCTTC. This sequence joins TRBV6-2 or TRBV6-3 and TRBJ2-1, with D perhaps assigned TRBD1 or TRBD2 (5 bases each). V was trimmed by 2 bases and J by 10 bases, leaving 15 bases between them. Germline V CDR1 and CDR2: MNHEY, SVGEGT. The CDR3 loop spans 14 amino acids.